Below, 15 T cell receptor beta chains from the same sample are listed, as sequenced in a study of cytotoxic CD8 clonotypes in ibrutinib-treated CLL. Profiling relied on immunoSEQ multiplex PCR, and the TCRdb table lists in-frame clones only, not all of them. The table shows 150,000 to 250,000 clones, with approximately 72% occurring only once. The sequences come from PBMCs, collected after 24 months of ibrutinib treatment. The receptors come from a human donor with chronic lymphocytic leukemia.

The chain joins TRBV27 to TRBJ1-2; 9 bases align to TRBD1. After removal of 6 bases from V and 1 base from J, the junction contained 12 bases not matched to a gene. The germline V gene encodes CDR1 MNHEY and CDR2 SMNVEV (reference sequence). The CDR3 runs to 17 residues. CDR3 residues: CASRTLTGGPVNYGYTF. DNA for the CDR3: TGTGCCAGCAGAACCTTGACAGGGGGTCCCGTTAACTATGGCTACACCTTC.

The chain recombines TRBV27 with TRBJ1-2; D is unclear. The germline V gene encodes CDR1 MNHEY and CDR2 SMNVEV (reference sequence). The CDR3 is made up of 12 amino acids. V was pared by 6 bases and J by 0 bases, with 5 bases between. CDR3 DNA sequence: TGTGCCAGCAGCCGAGCTAACTATGGCTACACCTTC. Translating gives CASSRANYGYTF.

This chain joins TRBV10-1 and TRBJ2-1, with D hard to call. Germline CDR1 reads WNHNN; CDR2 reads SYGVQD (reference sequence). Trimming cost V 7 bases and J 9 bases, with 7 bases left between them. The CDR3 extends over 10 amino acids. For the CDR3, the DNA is TGCGCCAGCATTTGTGGTGAGCAGTTCTTC. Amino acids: CASICGEQFF.

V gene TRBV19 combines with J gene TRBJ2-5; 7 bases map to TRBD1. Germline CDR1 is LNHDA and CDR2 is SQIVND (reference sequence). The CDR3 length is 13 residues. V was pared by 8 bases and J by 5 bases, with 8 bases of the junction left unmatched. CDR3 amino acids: CASGTGDRETQYF. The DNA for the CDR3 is TGTGCCAGTGGTACAGGGGATCGGGAGACCCAGTACTTC.

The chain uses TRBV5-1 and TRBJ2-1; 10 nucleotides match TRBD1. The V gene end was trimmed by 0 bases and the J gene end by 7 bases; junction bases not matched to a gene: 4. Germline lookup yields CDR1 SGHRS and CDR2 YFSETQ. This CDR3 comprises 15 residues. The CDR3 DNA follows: TGCGCCAGCAGCTTGGAGGGACAGGGGAGAAATGAGCAGTTCTTC. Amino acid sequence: CASSLEGQGRNEQFF.

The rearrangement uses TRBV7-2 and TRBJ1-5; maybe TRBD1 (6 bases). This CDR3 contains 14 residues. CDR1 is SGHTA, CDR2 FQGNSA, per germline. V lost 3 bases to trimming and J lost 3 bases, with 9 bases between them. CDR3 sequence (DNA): TGTGCCAGCAGCTTGACAGGAGACAATCAGCCCCAGCATTTT. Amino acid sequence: CASSLTGDNQPQHF.

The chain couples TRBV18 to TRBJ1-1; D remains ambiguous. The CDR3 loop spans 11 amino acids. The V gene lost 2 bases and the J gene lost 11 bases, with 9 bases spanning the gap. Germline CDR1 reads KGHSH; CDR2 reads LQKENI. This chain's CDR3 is CASSPTGLAFF. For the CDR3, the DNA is TGTGCCAGCTCACCAACGGGTTTGGCTTTCTTT.

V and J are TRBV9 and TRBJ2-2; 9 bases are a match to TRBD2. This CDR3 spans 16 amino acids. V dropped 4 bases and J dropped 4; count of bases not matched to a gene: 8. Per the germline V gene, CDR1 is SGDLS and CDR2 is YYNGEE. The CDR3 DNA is TGTGCCAGCAGCCTTGGACTAGCGCCGAGCACCGGGGAGCTGTTTTTT. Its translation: CASSLGLAPSTGELFF.

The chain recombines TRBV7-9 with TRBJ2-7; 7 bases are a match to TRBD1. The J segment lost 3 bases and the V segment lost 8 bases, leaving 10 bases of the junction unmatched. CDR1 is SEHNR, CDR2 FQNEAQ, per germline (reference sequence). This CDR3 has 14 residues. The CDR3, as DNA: TGTGCCAGCGAACGGTGGGGACAGAACTACGAGCAGTACTTC. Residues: CASERWGQNYEQYF.

CDR3 nucleotides: TGTGCCACTCAAAAGGCGGGCAATCAGCCCCAGCATTTT. The encoded protein is CATQKAGNQPQHF. This chain uses TRBV6-6 with TRBJ1-5; D is unresolved. This CDR3 region has 13 residues. The V end lost 10 bases, the J end lost 2 bases, and 12 bases lay between the germline ends. Germline V gene lookup returns CDR1 MNHNY and CDR2 SVGAGI (reference sequence).

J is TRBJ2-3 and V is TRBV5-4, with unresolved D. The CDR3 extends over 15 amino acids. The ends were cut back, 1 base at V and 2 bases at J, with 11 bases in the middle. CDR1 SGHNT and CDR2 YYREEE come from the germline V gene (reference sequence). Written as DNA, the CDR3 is TGTGCCAGCAGCTTGAAATCATATCACACAGATACGCAGTATTTT. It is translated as CASSLKSYHTDTQYF. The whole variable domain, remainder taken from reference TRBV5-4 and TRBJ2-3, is ETGVTQSPTHLIKTRGQQVTLRCSSQSGHNTVSWYQQALGQGPQFIFQYYREEENGRGNFPPRFSGLQFPNYSSELNVNALELDDSALYLCASSLKSYHTDTQYFGPGTRLTVL.

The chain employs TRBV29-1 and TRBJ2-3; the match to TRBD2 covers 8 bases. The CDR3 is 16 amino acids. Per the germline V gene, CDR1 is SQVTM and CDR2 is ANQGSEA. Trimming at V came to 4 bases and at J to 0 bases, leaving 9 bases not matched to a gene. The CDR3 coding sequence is TGCAGCGTTGTCACGGAGCGGGAGACAAGCACAGATACGCAGTATTTT. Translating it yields CSVVTERETSTDTQYF.

CDR3 bases: TGTGCCAGCAGCTTAGGGGCGGGCATAGATACGCAGTATTTT. It encodes CASSLGAGIDTQYF. The chain recombines TRBV7-6 with TRBJ2-3; possibly TRBD2 for D (5 bases). Between the trimmed V and J ends, which lost 1 base and 5 bases, there was a span of 10 bases. CDR1 is SGHVS, CDR2 FNYEAQ, per germline. The CDR3 consists of 14 residues.

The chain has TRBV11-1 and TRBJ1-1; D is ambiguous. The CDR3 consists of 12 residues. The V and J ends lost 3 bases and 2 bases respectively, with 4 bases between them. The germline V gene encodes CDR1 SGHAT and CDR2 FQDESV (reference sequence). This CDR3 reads CASSFRNTEAFF. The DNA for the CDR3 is TGTGCCAGCAGCTTCCGCAACACTGAAGCTTTCTTT.

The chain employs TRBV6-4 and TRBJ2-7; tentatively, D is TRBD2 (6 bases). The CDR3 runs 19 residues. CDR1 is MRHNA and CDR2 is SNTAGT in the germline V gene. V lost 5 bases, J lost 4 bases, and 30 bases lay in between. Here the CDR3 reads CASSPHVPGEQRDGYEQYF. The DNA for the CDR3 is TGTGCCAGCAGTCCCCATGTTCCGGGGGAGCAACGTGATGGATACGAGCAGTACTTC.